The T cell receptor (beta chain) under discussion was sequenced for a study of control samples from healthy donors and cancer patients. Produced via immunoSEQ multiplex PCR; TCRdb's table is partial and in-frame only. Here the sample spans about 190,000 clones, approximately 91% being singletons. Germline V lookup: CDR1 SGHRS, CDR2 YFSETQ. CDR3 length equals 19 residues. V shed 0 bases and J 0 bases; nucleotides not matched to a gene: 12. The sequenced material came from blood. The origin of this receptor is a man aged 30 to 39 in good health. This sequence joins TRBV5-1 and TRBJ2-3, with 8 bases fitting TRBD2. The CDR3 is CASSLVGSGVAYSTDTQYF. In DNA, the CDR3 is TGCGCCAGCAGCTTGGTCGGTAGCGGGGTAGCTTATAGCACAGATACGCAGTATTTT.